This T cell receptor (beta chain) was sequenced for a study of post-analysis software for immune sequencing data. Findings and limits, study-wide: Compared with controls, patients had more of 4 to 6 TRBV segments, including TRBV5-6, TRBV5-1 and TRBV20-1.

Unique molecular identifiers featured in each of the TCR beta cDNA libraries. TCRdb re-analysed the PCR reads in MiXCR, keeping a single row per CDR3 protein. The sample carries roughly 730,000 distinct CDR3 sequences, 30% recorded once. The CDR3 spans 13 residues. The V gene end was trimmed by 4 bases and the J gene end by 10 bases; junction bases not matched to a gene: 8. CDR1 SGHAT and CDR2 FQNNGV come from the germline V gene. Of note for this clonotype: No antigen is known for it.

Sequenced input: blood. This TCR was sampled from a girl under 18 with multiple sclerosis. The V and J genes are TRBV11-2 and TRBJ1-1, with 8 bases that match TRBD1. The CDR3: CASSSFRGRGAFF. The CDR3 nucleotides are TGTGCCAGCAGCTCTTTCAGGGGGCGGGGAGCTTTCTTT. Filled out from reference TRBV11-2 and TRBJ1-1, the complete variable domain reads EAGVAQSPRYKIIEKRQSVAFWCNPISGHATLYWYQQILGQGPKLLIQFQNNGVVDDSQLPKDRFSAERLKGVDSTLKIQPAKLEDSAVYLCASSSFRGRGAFFGQGTRLTVV.